This TCR beta chain is drawn from a study of shared clonotypes between healthy human individuals (dated by TCRdb to the early 2020s). Some background on the complete study: The cohort included three men and a couple of women between 18 and 49 years of age. For each donor, CD4 naive and CD4 memory were each run on three plates, CD8 naive on two plates, and CD8 memory on one plate. Blood TCR repertoires of about five healthy adults were deeply sequenced to estimate repertoire size and the extent of clonotype sharing between individuals. Libraries were prepared and TCR repertoires were sequenced by different laboratories using diverse techniques, in order to increase sequencing depth and limit assay-specific biases. Each donor's leukapheresis produced roughly between roughly 0.9 and 8.9 billion PBMCs. Study-wide conclusions, independent of this receptor: Compared with non-shared clonotypes, clonotypes shared by all four sorted-subset donors had higher generation probabilities. Sampling was restricted to blood, and TCR repertoires in tissue are likely to differ from TCR repertoires in blood. The small number of donors limited the genetic and exposure-history diversity represented. Based on pairwise subsampling, the degree of clonotype sharing among donors was expected to be affected by sequencing depth. When a handful of donors were compared, the shared fraction of clonotypes was approximately 5% for naive CD4, around 3.6% for naive CD8, about 2.5% for memory CD4, and about 0.36% for memory CD8. Rarefaction of sorted-subset datasets indicated incomplete sequencing despite the large sequencing depth. Estimated clonotype richness was generally larger for naive than for memory subsets.

Using the deep immunoSEQ assay, multiplex PCR amplified TCR CDR3 regions from genomic DNA. Extracted genomic DNA from each cell subset was distributed evenly across all wells of several immunoSEQ 96-well plates, and each plate was treated as a replicate. Each replicate PCR for sorted subsets received around 200 ng genomic DNA, equal to tens of thousands of T cell genomes. Purified libraries were quantified with a Qubit 3.0 fluorometer, sized on a Bioanalyzer 2100, and re-quantified with the KAPA Library Quantification kit. Every immunoSEQ 96-well plate was sequenced on a dedicated single-read 150-cycle Illumina NextSeq 550 flow cell. In the original analysis: Because only junctional sequences without quality scores were contained in the immunoSEQ output, filtering matching that applied to full-length reads could not be performed. To assign V/J genes and CDR3, sequences were annotated using PyIR, a Python wrapper for IgBLAST v1.9, with IMGT germline references. Any read was removed if the V/J assignment was weak (E-value above 1e-6), the CDR3 was missing, or the read contained stop codons, out-of-frame junctions, or ambiguous translated residues. A V3J clonotype was defined by an identical inferred V gene, J gene, and CDR3 amino acid sequence. Percentage overlap between repertoires was calculated by dividing the number of shared unique clonotypes by the size of the smaller repertoire. Repertoire richness was assessed with RTK rarefaction, the Chao1 estimator, and Recon v2.1 estimates of unobserved clonotypes. OLGA was used to compute generation probabilities for all TCRbeta clonotypes that the gDNA method yielded from a few donors. TCRdb took over this immuneACCESS table, retaining in-frame rearrangements with V and J assigned. Such tables are incomplete; in checked studies, under half of the missing clones stem from an unresolved V gene, and the remainder is unexplained. V, J and clone size were drawn from that table, and D and trimming were deduced from the DNA. The sample profile shows 760,000 or so clones; approximately 96% of them were found once. In total, the top ten clones hold about 0.25% of the sample.

CD8 naive samples were CD45RO-negative cells positively selected for CCR7, giving a CD45RA+CCR7+ population that excluded TemRA cells. Donors were healthy HIV-negative adults with no recently reported acute infections or vaccinations. All donors were Caucasian adults living in Nashville, Tennessee, USA. Blood was obtained by leukapheresis, after which PBMCs were separated by Ficoll-Histopaque density gradient centrifugation and cryopreserved in liquid nitrogen vapor phase. Purity and quantity of every magnetically sorted T cell population were checked by analytical flow cytometry. Genomic DNA was isolated from every sorted fraction and measured by UV absorbance on a Nanodrop 2000c. A remark on this clone: Its recognized antigen is unknown. Qualities for individual bases were not recorded, and no much larger clone is one base off.

V is cut back by 6 bases and J by 0 bases, with 8 bases in the junction unmatched. From the germline V gene, CDR1 is MDHEN and CDR2 is SYDVKM. Its CDR3 holds 15 amino acids, cysteine through phenylalanine. The only DNA kept is the CDR3, 45 bases in frame from the first base. This receptor was taken from a man aged 30-40 years in good health. What was sequenced was naive CD8+ T cells sorted from blood. Read against the paper, the sample's cell subset or site label means: CD45RA+CCR7+. The V and J genes are TRBV28 and TRBJ2-7, with 7 bases in between that match TRBD1. At the DNA level, the sequence is TGTGCCAGCAGGCCCCGGGACAGCTTCTCCTACGAGCAGTACTTC. Translated, it reads CASRPRDSFSYEQYF.